Listed below are T cell receptor beta chains from one sample, sequenced in a study of control samples from healthy donors and cancer patients. TCRdb keeps only in-frame clones here, not all; method: immunoSEQ multiplex PCR. This table has 2,500 to 3,000 clones, around 94% appearing once. Sequencing used PBMCs. The origin of the receptors is a man between 65 and 79 years old with lung cancer. Each CDR3 is given with its conserved first and last residue. D genes are given only for firm matches. Clone size is stated in some rows and not others, as once, few, many or a class when expanded.

D | size | J | V | DNA | CDR3
. | . | TRBJ2-3 | TRBV11-2 | TGTGCCAGCAGCTCCCTAGGGAGCACAGATACGCAGTATTTT | CASSSLGSTDTQYF
. | . | TRBJ2-2 | TRBV14 | TGTGCCAGCAGCCAAGGTGTAACGAGCACCGGGGAGCTGTTTTTT | CASSQGVTSTGELFF
TRBD2 | . | TRBJ2-7 | TRBV27 | TGTGCCAGCAGTCCCCTGGGGGGACTAGGCTACGAGCAGTACTTC | CASSPLGGLGYEQYF
. | once | TRBJ2-4 | TRBV5-5 | TGTGCCAGCAGCTTGGATTTGAATATAGCCAAAAACATTCAGTACTTC | CASSLDLNIAKNIQYF
. | . | TRBJ2-4 | TRBV7-9 | TGTGCCAGAGTGCATGCCCTAGCCAAAAACATTCAGTACTTC | CARVHALAKNIQYF
. | . | TRBJ2-7 | TRBV12-3/TRBV12-4 | TGTGCCAGCAGTTTCTTCTCCTACGAGCAGTACTTC | CASSFFSYEQYF
. | . | TRBJ2-7 | TRBV28 | TGTGCCAGCAGTTTAACGTCCTCCGAGCAGTACTTC | CASSLTSSEQYF
TRBD1 | . | TRBJ1-2 | TRBV6-1 | TGTGCCAGCAGTGACGGTTGGGGACAGAACTATGGCTACACCTTC | CASSDGWGQNYGYTF
. | . | TRBJ2-1 | TRBV7-2 | TGTGCCAGCAGCTTACAACCCGAGCGCTGGGCCTGGTTCTTC | CASSLQPERWAWFF
. | . | TRBJ2-5 | TRBV5-1 | TGCGCCAGCAGTGACGGACAGCTCCAAGAGACCCAGTACTTC | CASSDGQLQETQYF
. | . | TRBJ1-4 | TRBV28 | TGTGCCAGCAGTTTATTTGGCAGGAGTCGTGAAAAACTGTTTTTT | CASSLFGRSREKLFF
. | . | TRBJ2-7 | TRBV5-1 | TGCGCCAGCAGCCCCCAGGTGCGGGACAGCTCCTACGAGCAGTACTTC | CASSPQVRDSSYEQYF
. | . | TRBJ2-4 | TRBV7-9 | TGTGCCAGCGGAGAATCTTCGATAGCCAAAAACATTCAGTACTTC | CASGESSIAKNIQYF
TRBD1 | . | TRBJ1-5 | TRBV11-2 | TGTGCCAGCAGCTTATCAGGGGGCCGCGATCAGCCCCAGCATTTT | CASSLSGGRDQPQHF
. | . | TRBJ2-7 | TRBV9 | TGTGCCAGCAGCGTTTTCATCGGGGGTCCCTCCTACGAGCAGTACTTC | CASSVFIGGPSYEQYF
. | few | TRBJ2-7 | TRBV19 | TGTGCCAGTAGTCTCGCGGACAGCTACGAGCAGTACTTC | CASSLADSYEQYF
. | . | TRBJ2-3 | TRBV2 | TGTGCCAGCAGTGGACCTTTCACAGATACGCAGTATTTT | CASSGPFTDTQYF